Listed here are 27 T cell receptor beta chains from one sample, sequenced in a study of T-cell reconstitution after alpha-beta-depleted transplantation in children (dated by TCRdb to 2016 to 2017). Reading the label with the study, this specimen's treatment or condition is: allogeneic hematopoietic cell transplantation with graft depleted of TCRalphabeta T cells and CD19 B cells. Libraries came from PCR. The run used an Illumina HiSeq 2500. TCR library preparation used molecular barcoding, with unique molecular identifiers applied to normalize quantification of the TCRbeta repertoire. TCRdb cleaned the public reads at Q25 with fastp, built clones with MiXCR and kept in-frame beta chains. CDR3 protein sequences are deduplicated, and each keeps its most common genes and DNA. Recorded for this sample are about 610,000 distinct CDR3 sequences; about a quarter of them occurred a single time. In total, the top ten clones hold about 35% of the sample.

Source: PBMCs, taken before TCRalphabeta/CD19-depleted stem cell transplant. These receptors were taken from a boy younger than two with Wiskott-Aldrich syndrome, due to receive a stem cell transplant.

The chain recombines TRBV5-1 with TRBJ2-1, with 7 bases aligning to TRBD2. CDR1 and CDR2 from the germline V gene are SGHRS and YFSETQ. The ends lost 0 bases at V and 9 bases at J; junction bases unmatched: 12. The length of the CDR3 is 16 residues. The CDR3 is CASSLAFGGGSTEQFF. The CDR3 nucleotides read TGCGCCAGCAGCTTGGCGTTTGGGGGGGGATCCACTGAGCAGTTCTTC.

This clonotype was detected a few times. J is TRBJ2-1 and V is TRBV20-1; no clear D. Germline V CDR1 and CDR2: DFQATT, SNEGSKA (reference sequence). The CDR3 length is 11 residues. Trimming removed 6 bases from V and 5 bases from J, with 8 bases in between. CDR3 nucleotide sequence: TGCAGTGCAAAAAGAAACAATGAGCAGTTCTTC. Protein: CSAKRNNEQFF.

This chain uses TRBV5-1 with TRBJ2-7, with 11 bases fitting TRBD1. V was clipped by 1 base and J by 3 bases; unmatched bases: 9. The CDR3 has 17 amino acids. Germline V gene sequence: CDR1 SGHRS, CDR2 YFSETQ. The DNA for the CDR3 is TGCGCCAGCAGCTTGTTTCCGCCCGGGACAGGGGGCTACGAGCAGTACTTC. Its protein product is CASSLFPPGTGGYEQYF.

The table lists this clonotype with a few counts. V and J are TRBV24-1 and TRBJ2-3, with 8 positions matching TRBD2. The CDR3 is 19 amino acids. The V gene end was trimmed by 0 bases and the J gene end by 4 bases; junction bases not matched to a gene: 14. Germline V lookup: CDR1 KGHDR, CDR2 SFDVKD. CDR3 nucleotides: TGTGCCACCAGTGATTTGCAAGGGGAGCGGGAGAGGGGAGCAGATACGCAGTATTTT. Translation: CATSDLQGERERGADTQYF.

As concerns this clonotype: Since the CDR3 does not end with the conserved phenylalanine or tryptophan, this likely comes from a read error. Because the CDR3's place on the DNA is in doubt, the DNA is left out and the CDR3 is given as listed by TCRdb. This CDR3 is CASSPPSRRDL. This chain joins TRBV7-2 and TRBJ2-1; whether TRBD1, the table's D call, matches the DNA was not checked. Termini included, the CDR3 measures 11 amino acids. Germline CDR1 is SGHTA and CDR2 is FQGNSA.

CDR3 sequence: CASSEFPWFSAGSNEQFF. The CDR3 DNA sequence: TGCGCCAGCAGTGAATTCCCCTGGTTTAGCGCGGGATCAAATGAGCAGTTCTTC. The rearrangement uses TRBV10-2 and TRBJ2-1, with a tentative D call TRBD2 (6 bases). The germline CDR1 and CDR2 sequences are WSHSY and SAAADI. The CDR3 contains 18 residues. V was trimmed by 3 bases and J by 7 bases, leaving 25 bases between them.

This chain uses TRBV5-6 with TRBJ2-2; 11 bases match TRBD2. V lost 0 bases, J lost 1 base, and 5 bases stayed unmatched. Per the germline V gene, CDR1 is SGHDT and CDR2 is YYEEEE. The CDR3 covers 18 residues. The CDR3 sequence: CASSLELAGDLNTGELFF. DNA for the CDR3: TGTGCCAGCAGCTTGGAACTAGCGGGAGACCTGAACACCGGGGAGCTGTTTTTT.

This clonotype was picked up a small number of times. The chain is built from TRBV5-1 and TRBJ2-1; 7 bases are a match to TRBD1. Germline loops: CDR1 SGHRS, CDR2 YFSETQ. J was trimmed by 4 bases and V by 2 bases; bases with no gene match: 6. The length of the CDR3 is 15 residues. The CDR3: CASSLTGTEYNEQFF. CDR3 DNA sequence: TGCGCCAGCAGCTTAACCGGGACAGAGTACAATGAGCAGTTCTTC.

This clonotype was counted between two and nine times. The J gene is TRBJ2-7, the V gene TRBV4-2; 9 bases match TRBD1. CDR3 length: 15 amino acids. Trimming removed 3 bases from V and 7 bases from J; junction bases left unmatched: 10. Germline V gives CDR1 LGHNA, CDR2 YNFKEQ. The CDR3 protein is CASSQELQGAREQYF. In nucleotides, the CDR3 is TGTGCCAGCAGCCAGGAGTTACAGGGGGCGCGGGAGCAGTACTTC.

This chain connects TRBV5-4 to TRBJ2-1; 8 bases map to TRBD2. There are 18 residues in the CDR3. Germline V gene sequence: CDR1 SGHNT, CDR2 YYREEE (reference sequence). After removal of 3 bases from V and 7 bases from J, the junction contained 18 bases not matched to a gene. The CDR3 sequence: CASSSMTVSGIRRNEQFF. The CDR3 DNA reads as TGTGCCAGCAGCTCCATGACTGTTAGCGGGATCCGGAGGAATGAGCAGTTCTTC.

The V and J genes are TRBV5-1 and TRBJ2-1; TRBD2 might be the D (5 bases). The CDR3 spans 13 residues. Germline V gene data show CDR1 as SGHRS and CDR2 as YFSETQ. Between the trimmed V and J ends, which lost 5 bases and 3 bases, there was a span of 9 bases. The CDR3 nucleotides are TGCGCCAGCAGTTATGGACTCTACAATGAGCAGTTCTTC. Encoded protein: CASSYGLYNEQFF. Complete variable domain (other parts from reference TRBV5-1 and TRBJ2-1): KAGVTQTPRYLIKTRGQQVTLSCSPISGHRSVSWYQQTPGQGLQFLFEYFSETQRNKGNFPGRFSGRQFSNSRSEMNVSTLELGDSALYLCASSYGLYNEQFFGPGTRLTVL.

This clonotype was observed a few times. The chain is built from TRBV27 and TRBJ2-7, with 9 bases matching TRBD2. The CDR3 extends over 16 amino acids. Germline CDR1 MNHEY, CDR2 SMNVEV (reference sequence). J lost 5 bases, V lost 3 bases, and 11 bases had no gene match. The CDR3 protein is CASSFRVAGAFHEQYF. Here the CDR3 DNA reads TGTGCCAGCAGTTTTCGGGTAGCGGGAGCATTCCACGAGCAGTACTTC.

CDR3 in amino acids: CASSSHLGLAYSYEQYF. The CDR3 nucleotides read TGTGCCAGCAGCTCTCACCTGGGACTAGCGTACTCCTACGAGCAGTACTTC. This sequence joins TRBV28 and TRBJ2-7, with 10 bases that match TRBD2. This CDR3 is 17 amino acids long. J was trimmed by 0 bases and V by 6 bases; bases with no gene match: 11. The germline V gene has CDR1 MDHEN and CDR2 SYDVKM.

The rearrangement joins TRBV5-1 to TRBJ1-6; D unresolved. Trimming removed 5 bases from V and 6 bases from J, with 12 bases in between. Germline V lookup: CDR1 SGHRS, CDR2 YFSETQ. The CDR3 is 14 amino acids. The CDR3 sequence is CASRWTGPNSPLHF. The CDR3 DNA is TGCGCCAGCAGGTGGACTGGACCTAATTCACCCCTCCACTTT. The full variable domain, with the rest looked up from reference TRBV5-1 and TRBJ1-6, is KAGVTQTPRYLIKTRGQQVTLSCSPISGHRSVSWYQQTPGQGLQFLFEYFSETQRNKGNFPGRFSGRQFSNSRSEMNVSTLELGDSALYLCASRWTGPNSPLHFGNGTRLTVT.

The J gene is TRBJ2-1, the V gene TRBV4-1, with 9 bases that match TRBD2. Germline V gives CDR1 MGHRA, CDR2 YSYEKL. J was trimmed by 4 bases and V by 0 bases; bases with no gene match: 4. The CDR3 contains 16 residues. The CDR3 DNA reads TGCGCCAGCAGCCAAGATCTGCTAGCGGGATACAATGAGCAGTTCTTC. Encoded protein: CASSQDLLAGYNEQFF.

This clonotype was seen more than once but under ten times. The rearrangement uses TRBV27 and TRBJ2-5; D may be TRBD2 (7 bases). Germline lookup yields CDR1 MNHEY and CDR2 SMNVEV (reference sequence). The V end was cut by 5 bases, the J end by 2 bases, with 12 bases between. This CDR3 region has 14 residues. This CDR3 is CASSARGGQETQYF. The CDR3, as DNA: TGTGCCAGCAGTGCTAGGGGGGGACAAGAGACCCAGTACTTC.

This clonotype was counted between two and nine times. The V and J genes are TRBV6-5 and TRBJ2-1; D is tentatively TRBD1 or TRBD2 (5 bases each). Trimming cost V 2 bases and J 6 bases, with 11 bases left between them. The CDR3 loop spans 14 amino acids. Germline V gene data show CDR1 as MNHEY and CDR2 as SVGAGI. The CDR3 region is CASSYAAGGNEQFF. The CDR3, as DNA: TGTGCCAGCAGTTACGCGGCTGGGGGCAATGAGCAGTTCTTC.

The chain uses TRBV14 and TRBJ1-2; the D gene is possibly TRBD1 (5 bases). V shed 3 bases and J shed 7 bases, with 15 bases lying between them. This CDR3 is 14 amino acids long. Germline V gene data show CDR1 as SGHDN and CDR2 as FVKESK. The CDR3 is CASSQGPGSSGYTF. The CDR3 coding sequence is TGTGCCAGCAGCCAGGGGCCAGGGAGTAGTGGCTACACCTTC.

The V gene is TRBV7-9, the J gene TRBJ2-6; no reliable D call. The CDR3 spans 13 residues. The germline CDR1 and CDR2 sequences are SEHNR and FQNEAQ (reference sequence). Trimming stripped 8 bases from V and 4 bases from J, with 9 bases between. The CDR3 protein is CASAPRGANVLTF. CDR3 in DNA: TGTGCCAGCGCCCCTCGCGGGGCCAACGTCCTGACTTTC.

The chain links TRBV12-3 or TRBV12-4 to TRBJ2-3, with 11 bases fitting TRBD2. This CDR3 comprises 15 residues. With 6 bases clipped from V and 3 bases from J, the junction kept 5 bases outside the gene matches. The CDR3 DNA follows: TGTGCCAGCAGCTCGGGACTAGCGGCAACAGATACGCAGTATTTT. Translation gives CASSSGLAATDTQYF.

CDR3 DNA: TGCGCCAGCAGCTTACCGGGACAGAGGGCAGATACGCAGTATTTT. Translated, it gives CASSLPGQRADTQYF. This chain uses TRBV5-1 with TRBJ2-3, with 7 bases identical to TRBD1. Trimming cost V 2 bases and J 4 bases; bases outside gene matches: 7. CDR1 and CDR2 from the germline V gene are SGHRS and YFSETQ. The CDR3 runs to 15 residues.

The CDR3 loop reads CSARQGLSYEQYF. CDR3 sequence (DNA): TGCAGTGCTAGACAGGGCCTCTCCTACGAGCAGTACTTC. The chain links TRBV20-1 to TRBJ2-7; D is perhaps TRBD1 (5 bases). The CDR3 is 13 residues long. With 2 bases removed from V and 0 bases from J, the gap between germline ends came to 8 bases. Looked up from germline, CDR1 is DFQATT and CDR2 is SNEGSKA (reference sequence).

This chain joins TRBV30 and TRBJ2-1, with 10 bases fitting TRBD1. J lost 6 bases, V lost 1 base, and 6 bases had no gene match. Germline V gene data show CDR1 as GTSNPN and CDR2 as SVGIG (reference sequence). This CDR3 contains 15 residues. The CDR3 coding sequence is TGTGCCTGGAGTGACGGGACAGGGGCGAGCAATGAGCAGTTCTTC. This gives the protein CAWSDGTGASNEQFF.

The rearrangement uses TRBV20-1 and TRBJ2-3; TRBD2 might be the D (5 bases). In germline, CDR1 is DFQATT, CDR2 SNEGSKA (reference sequence). V gave up 0 bases and J gave up 2 bases, with 15 bases separating them. The CDR3 contains 16 residues. The DNA of the CDR3 is TGCAGTGCTAGAGATGTACGGGGAGCCACCACAGATACGCAGTATTTT. It encodes CSARDVRGATTDTQYF.

The chain employs TRBV12-3 or TRBV12-4 and TRBJ2-7, with 13 nucleotides matching TRBD2. After removal of 6 bases from V and 7 bases from J, the junction contained 12 bases not matched to a gene. CDR3 length: 16 amino acids. CDR3 protein: CASSLSPRGLAGEQYF. The CDR3 DNA reads TGTGCCAGCAGCCTTAGCCCCCGGGGACTAGCGGGAGAGCAGTACTTC.

The sample holds a few counts of this clonotype. This CDR3 reads CASSYAPTSGLYNEQFF. The CDR3 nucleotides read TGTGCCAGCAGTTACGCACCGACTAGCGGCCTTTACAATGAGCAGTTCTTC. J is TRBJ2-1 and V is TRBV6-2 or TRBV6-3; TRBD2 matches at 9 bases. J gave up 4 bases and V 2 bases, and 9 bases lay outside the gene matches. The CDR3 runs to 17 residues. In germline, CDR1 is MNHEY, CDR2 SVGEGT.

This clonotype was observed a few times. CDR3 bases: TGTGCCAGCAGCCTCGGCGGTGGGGGTAACACTGAAGCTTTCTTT. It specifies CASSLGGGGNTEAFF. The chain uses TRBV3-1 and TRBJ1-1; D might be TRBD1 (5 bases). This CDR3 is 15 amino acids long. Trimming left V 4 bases short and J 2 bases short, with 14 bases between. Per the germline V gene, CDR1 is LGHDT and CDR2 is YNNKEL (reference sequence).